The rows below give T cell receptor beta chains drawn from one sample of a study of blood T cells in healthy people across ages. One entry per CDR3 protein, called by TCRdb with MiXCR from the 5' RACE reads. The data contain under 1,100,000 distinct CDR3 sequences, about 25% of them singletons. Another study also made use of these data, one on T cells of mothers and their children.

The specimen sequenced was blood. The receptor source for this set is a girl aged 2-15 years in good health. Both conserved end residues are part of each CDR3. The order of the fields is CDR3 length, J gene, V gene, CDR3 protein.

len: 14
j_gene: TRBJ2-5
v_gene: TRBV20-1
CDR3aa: CSAREQTGEETQYF

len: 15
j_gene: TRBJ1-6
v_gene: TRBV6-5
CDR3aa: CASSSVLFYNSPLHF

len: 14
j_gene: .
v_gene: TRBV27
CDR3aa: CASEPRGYGVEQFF

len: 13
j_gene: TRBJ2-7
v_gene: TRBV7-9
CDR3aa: CASSFRSSYEQYF

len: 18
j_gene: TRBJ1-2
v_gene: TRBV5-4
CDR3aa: CASSLATIPRDRGLGYTF

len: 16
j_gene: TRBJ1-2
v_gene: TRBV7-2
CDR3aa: CASSLSGLLDRGGYTF

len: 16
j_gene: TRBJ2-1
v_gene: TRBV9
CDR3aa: CASSVGGSGSFNEQFF

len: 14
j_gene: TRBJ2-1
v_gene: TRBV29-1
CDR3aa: CSVEGGSWYNEQFF

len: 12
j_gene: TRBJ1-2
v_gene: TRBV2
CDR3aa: CASTGLFYGYTF

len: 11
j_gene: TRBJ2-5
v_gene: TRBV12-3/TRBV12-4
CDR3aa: CASGLEQEQYF

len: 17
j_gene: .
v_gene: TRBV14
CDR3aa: CASSQTSLAGAPGEQFF

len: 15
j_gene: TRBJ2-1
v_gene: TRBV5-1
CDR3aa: CASSFDLAGVNEQFF

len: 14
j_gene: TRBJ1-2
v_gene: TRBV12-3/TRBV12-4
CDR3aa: CASSPLPEAYGYTF

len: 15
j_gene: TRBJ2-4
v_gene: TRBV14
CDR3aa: CASSQRGSTKNIQYF

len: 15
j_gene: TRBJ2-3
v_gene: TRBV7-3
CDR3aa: CASRSTSGLSDTQYF

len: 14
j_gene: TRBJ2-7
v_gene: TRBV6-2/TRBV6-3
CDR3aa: CASSSPGTGYEQYF

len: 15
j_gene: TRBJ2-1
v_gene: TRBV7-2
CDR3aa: CASSFSGRSYNEQFF

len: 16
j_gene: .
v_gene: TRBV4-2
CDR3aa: CASSQEGTPLVGEQFF